This T cell receptor (beta chain) was obtained from a study of T cells in Graves' hyperthyroidism and ophthalmopathy. Whole-study findings and limits: Blood also contained most expanded thyroid clonotypes above 0.001. The model predicted ophthalmopathy a median roughly six months before onset. Classification by a 13 V-J model distinguished ophthalmopathy from stable hyperthyroidism.

Comments on this clonotype: The antigen remains undetermined.

Uncontrolled infection, other autoimmune disease, pregnancy and lactation each barred patients from inclusion. The source material, RNA transcripts, was used to amplify TCR beta CDR3 regions. HTBI primers were used for first-round RT-PCR of the TCR CDR3. TCRdb ran MiXCR on the multiplex PCR reads and lists one entry per CDR3 protein. The sample includes 500,000 to 800,000 distinct CDR3 sequences, approximately 42% of them seen just once. The sequence derives from an adult man with Graves' disease, either hyperthyroidism or ophthalmopathy (not recorded which). The material sequenced was peripheral blood or thyroid tissue (not recorded which).

The CDR3 DNA follows: TGCAGTGCTAGTCCGGGATACCAAGAGACCCAGTACTTC. Its protein is CSASPGYQETQYF. The genes are TRBV20-1 and TRBJ2-5, with D possibly TRBD2 on 5 matching bases. Germline V gives CDR1 DFQATT, CDR2 SNEGSKA (reference sequence). Deletions cut 3 bases from V and 0 bases from J, with 8 bases between. The CDR3 totals 13 residues.